Given below is one T cell receptor beta chain in context. Its specificity is unknown. The data were produced by immunoSEQ multiplex PCR, yet TCRdb's version contains in-frame clones alone and is incomplete. Of about 65,000 clones listed, about 85% are singletons. Looked up from germline, CDR1 is LNHDA and CDR2 is SQIVND (reference sequence). This CDR3 contains 15 residues. Deletions cut 3 bases from V and 6 bases from J, with 14 bases between. The data are from a study of a mutant IDH1 vaccine in newly diagnosed glioma. The overall study: Following radiotherapy alone, or alongside temozolomide cycles, vaccination was started after an interval of 4-6 weeks. General observations from the study: Pseudoprogression looked unconnected to shifts in top peripheral T cell clonotypes.

The sample's time point: week 23, last vaccination. Each dose delivered 300 ug of mutant IDH1 20-mer peptide subcutaneously with imiquimod. The rearrangement joins TRBV19 to TRBJ2-2; tentative D call: TRBD1 (5 bases). The TCR sequence derives from a young man with glioma. The sequencing used PBMCs, collected from a glioma patient whose treatment included an IDH1 peptide vaccine. The CDR3 DNA sequence: TGTGCCAGTAGTATCCTCTCGACAGTATCCGGGGAGCTGTTTTTT. The encoded protein is CASSILSTVSGELFF. Full variable domain (rest looked up from reference TRBV19 and TRBJ2-2): DGGITQSPKYLFRKEGQNVTLSCEQNLNHDAMYWYRQDPGQGLRLIYYSQIVNDFQKGDIAEGYSVSREKKESFPLTVTSAQKNPTAFYLCASSILSTVSGELFFGEGSRLTVL.